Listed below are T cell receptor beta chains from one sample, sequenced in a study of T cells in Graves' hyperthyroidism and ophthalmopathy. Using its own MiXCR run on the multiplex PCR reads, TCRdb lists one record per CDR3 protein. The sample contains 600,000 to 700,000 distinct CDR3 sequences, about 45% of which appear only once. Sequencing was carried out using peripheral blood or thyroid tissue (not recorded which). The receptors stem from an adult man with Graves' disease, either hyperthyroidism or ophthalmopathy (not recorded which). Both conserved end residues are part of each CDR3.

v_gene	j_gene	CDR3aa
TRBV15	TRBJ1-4	CATSRIQGGTNEKLFF
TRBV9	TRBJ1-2	CASSQAANRGRVDGYTF
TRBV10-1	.	CASSNGHRPYEQYF
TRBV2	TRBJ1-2	CASRPRTPNYGYTF
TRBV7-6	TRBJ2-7	CASSLGEGTYEQYF
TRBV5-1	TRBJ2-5	CASSLVGVAETQYF
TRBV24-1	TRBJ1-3	CATSEGRDTIYF
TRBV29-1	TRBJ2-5	CSVGGGAAETQYF
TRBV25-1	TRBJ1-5	CAQTGPNQPQHF
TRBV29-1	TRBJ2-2	CSVRGPSLTGELFF
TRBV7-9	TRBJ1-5	CASSLEGELSGQPQHF
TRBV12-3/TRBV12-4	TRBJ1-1	CASSYNLGTEAFF
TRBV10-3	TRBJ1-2	CAITQDREYYGYTF
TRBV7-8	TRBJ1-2	CASSLAPPGGSYTF
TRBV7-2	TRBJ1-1	CASSLDNSGVDQAFF
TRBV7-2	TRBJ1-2	CASSWGQGTPYGYTF
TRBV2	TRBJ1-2	CASSVRGGYTF
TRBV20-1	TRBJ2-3	CSAMTSGSLDTQYF
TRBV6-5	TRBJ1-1	CASSPTTGWSTEAFF
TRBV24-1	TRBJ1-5	CATSDTGQGNQPQHF
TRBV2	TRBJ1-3	CASSSGKVGSGNTIYF
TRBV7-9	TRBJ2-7	CASSSPGLAYEQYF
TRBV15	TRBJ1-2	CATSRARAGAYGYTF
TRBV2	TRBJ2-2	CASSGGLGTGELFF
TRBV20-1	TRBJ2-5	CSASGGGFGQPQYF
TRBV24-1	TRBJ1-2	CATSDPGHPVGYGYTF
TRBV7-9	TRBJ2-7	CASSPGRRVEQYF
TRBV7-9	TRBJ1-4	CASSLAGRSGNTATNEKLFF
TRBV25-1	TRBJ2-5	CASSARTSGMETQYF
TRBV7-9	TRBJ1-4	CASSPGTGVWSEKLFF
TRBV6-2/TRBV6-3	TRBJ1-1	CASSYSLRGAWVNTEAFF
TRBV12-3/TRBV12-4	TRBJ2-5	CASGGLAGAETQYF
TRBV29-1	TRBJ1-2	CSVGPYGYTF
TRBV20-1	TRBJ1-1	CSARDTGLLNTEAFF
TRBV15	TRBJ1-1	CATSRETDRGNTEAFF
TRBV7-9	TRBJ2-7	CASSFEYEQYF
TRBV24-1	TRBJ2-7	CATSELAGGPSYEQYF
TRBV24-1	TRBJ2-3	CATSDSTSRGTQYF
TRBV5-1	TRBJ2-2	CASSRTGTSGANTGELFF
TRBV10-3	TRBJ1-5	CAIRPGTGSNQPQHF
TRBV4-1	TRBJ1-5	CASSQDTGAQPQHF
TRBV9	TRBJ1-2	CASSGGGGSIYGYTF
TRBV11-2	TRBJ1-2	CASSRPRTPNGYTF